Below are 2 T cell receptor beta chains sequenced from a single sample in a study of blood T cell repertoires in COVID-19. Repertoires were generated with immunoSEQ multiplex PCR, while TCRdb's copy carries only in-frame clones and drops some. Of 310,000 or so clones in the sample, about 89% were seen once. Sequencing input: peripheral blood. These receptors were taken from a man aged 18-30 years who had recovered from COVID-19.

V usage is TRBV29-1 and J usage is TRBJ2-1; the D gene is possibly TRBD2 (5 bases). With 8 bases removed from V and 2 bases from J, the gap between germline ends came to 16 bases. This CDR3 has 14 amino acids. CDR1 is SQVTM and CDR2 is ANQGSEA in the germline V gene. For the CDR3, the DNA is TGCAGCATGACTGAGGGATTAACCTACAATGAGCAGTTCTTC. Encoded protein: CSMTEGLTYNEQFF.

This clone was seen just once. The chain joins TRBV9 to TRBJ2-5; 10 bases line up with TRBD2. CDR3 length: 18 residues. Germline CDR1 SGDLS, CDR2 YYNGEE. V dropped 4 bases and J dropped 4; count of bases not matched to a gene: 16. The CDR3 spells CASSILAGGDVGGETQYF. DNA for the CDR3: TGTGCCAGCAGCATCTTAGCGGGAGGAGATGTCGGGGGAGAGACCCAGTACTTC.